This is a list of T cell receptor beta chains from one sample in a study of vaccination effects on CD4 cells after COVID-19. Their antigens remain unidentified. Assay used: immunoSEQ multiplex PCR; TCRdb lists only in-frame clones, some missing. The data show some 22,000 clones, less than 85% seen once. This material consisted of CD4+ T cells from PBMCs cultured with SARS-CoV-2 spike peptides, taken after COVID-19 vaccination. All receptors come from a human donor who received a COVID-19 vaccine. Both conserved end residues are part of each CDR3. D genes are given only for firm matches. Expanded clones are given a class, and other clones once, few, many or no size at all.

v_call	j_call	d_call	clone_size	cdr3_nt	cdr3_aa
TRBV7-6	TRBJ2-5	.	.	TGTGCCAGCAGCCTTCTAAGTAGTGGGCCCTTTCGAGCCCAGTACTTC	CASSLLSSGPFRAQYF
TRBV9	TRBJ1-1	.	.	TGTGCCAGCAGCGTAGGGGCGCAGGGTGGCACTGAAGCTTTCTTT	CASSVGAQGGTEAFF
TRBV4-1	TRBJ1-1	.	.	TGCGCCAGCAGCCAAGTTTTGTGGGGACTAGGAGGGGTCACTGAAGCTTTCTTT	CASSQVLWGLGGVTEAFF
TRBV12-5	TRBJ2-5	TRBD2	.	TGTGCTAGTGGCCAACTGACTAGCAAAGAGACCCAGTACTTC	CASGQLTSKETQYF
TRBV19	TRBJ2-5	.	.	TGTGCCAGTAGTTGGCCGCGGAGGGGGCGGGAGACCCAGTACTTC	CASSWPRRGRETQYF
TRBV2	TRBJ1-6	.	.	TGTGCCAGCAGCCCCGGGTCACCCCTCCACTTT	CASSPGSPLHF
TRBV10-1	TRBJ2-7	.	.	TGCGCCAGCAGTGACCATAGCGAGGGGGTCTACGAGCAGTACTTC	CASSDHSEGVYEQYF
TRBV5-1	TRBJ1-2	.	.	TGCGCCAGCAGCTTGGACGGAATAGGCTACACCTTC	CASSLDGIGYTF
TRBV4-1	TRBJ2-5	TRBD1	.	TGCGCCAGCAGCCAAGGGCCTTCCCGGGACAGCCCCAAGGGAGAGACCCAGTACTTC	CASSQGPSRDSPKGETQYF
TRBV4-2	TRBJ2-3	TRBD2	.	TGTGCCAGCAGCCAAGAGCTAGCGGGCTCAGATACGCAGTATTTT	CASSQELAGSDTQYF
TRBV5-4	TRBJ2-1	.	.	TGTGCCAGCAGCTTGCGGGCTAACAATGAGCAGTTCTTC	CASSLRANNEQFF
TRBV18	TRBJ2-5	TRBD2	.	TGTGCCAGCTCACCCTCTTTGGGACTAGGGAGACACCAAGAGACCCAGTACTTC	CASSPSLGLGRHQETQYF
TRBV11-2	TRBJ2-1	.	.	TGTGCCAGCAGCTTAGAACGGACGGGGGACTACAATGAGCAGTTCTTC	CASSLERTGDYNEQFF
TRBV5-4	TRBJ2-7	.	few	TGTGCCACCAGCCCGCGGGGTGAGGGCTACGAGCAGTACTTC	CATSPRGEGYEQYF
TRBV20-1	TRBJ2-6	TRBD1	large	TGCAGTGCTAGTCCTATAGACAGGGCTGGGGCCAACGTCCTGACTTTC	CSASPIDRAGANVLTF
TRBV4-1	TRBJ2-7	TRBD2	few	TGCGCCAGCAGCCAAGTCGGGGGGAAGACCTACGAGCAGTACTTC	CASSQVGGKTYEQYF
TRBV6-5	TRBJ1-5	TRBD1	once	TGTGCCAGCACCTGGACAGGGACGGGTCAGCCCCAGCATTTT	CASTWTGTGQPQHF
TRBV7-8	TRBJ1-5	.	.	TGTGCCAGCAGCCAGAACACGGATCAGCCCCAGCATTTT	CASSQNTDQPQHF
TRBV12-5	TRBJ2-3	TRBD2	.	TGTGCTAGTGGTTTGACGAGAAGGACTAGCGGGGGAATAGCTACTAGCACAGATACGCAGTATTTT	CASGLTRRTSGGIATSTDTQYF
TRBV18	TRBJ2-5	TRBD2	.	TGTGCCAGCTCACCAATAGCGGGGAGCCAAGAGACCCAGTACTTC	CASSPIAGSQETQYF
TRBV5-4	TRBJ2-3	TRBD2	.	TGTGCCAGCAGCCCCGGCCTAGCGGGAGGTCGCCCGGGGACAGATACGCAGTATTTT	CASSPGLAGGRPGTDTQYF
TRBV6-5	TRBJ1-4	TRBD1	.	TGTGCCAGCAGTTACACAGGACAGGGTAGGGAAAAACTGTTTTTT	CASSYTGQGREKLFF
TRBV5-4	TRBJ1-5	.	.	TGTGCCAGCAGCCCGGATCCAGGGGCGTTTCAGCCCCAGCATTTT	CASSPDPGAFQPQHF
TRBV6-5	TRBJ2-5	TRBD2	few	TGTGCCAGCATCCCCTCACTAGCGGAGGGGACCCAGTACTTC	CASIPSLAEGTQYF
TRBV7-2	TRBJ1-4	TRBD1	.	TGTGCCAGCAGCCTGGGACAGGGGATAACGATGAATGAAAAACTGTTTTTT	CASSLGQGITMNEKLFF
TRBV5-4	TRBJ2-7	TRBD1	.	TGTGCCAGCAGCTCAAAGGGACAGTACTACTACGAGCAGTACTTC	CASSSKGQYYYEQYF
TRBV6-5	TRBJ2-5	TRBD1	.	TGTGCCAGCAGCAGGACAGGATGGGAGACCCAGTACTTC	CASSRTGWETQYF
TRBV11-2	TRBJ2-5	TRBD2	.	TGTGCCAGCAGCTTCTGGACTAGCGGTACGGAGACCCAGTACTTC	CASSFWTSGTETQYF
TRBV5-5	TRBJ1-1	TRBD1	.	TGTGCCAGCAGCATCCGACAGGGGGTAAGGTACACTGAAGCTTTCTTT	CASSIRQGVRYTEAFF
TRBV28	TRBJ2-3	.	.	TGTGCCAGCAGCACGTACACAGATACGCAGTATTTT	CASSTYTDTQYF
TRBV12-3/TRBV12-4	TRBJ2-7	.	.	TGTGCCAGCAGTCGCCGCTTTGGCTACGAGCAGTACTTC	CASSRRFGYEQYF
TRBV10-3	TRBJ2-3	TRBD2	few	TGTGCCATCAATATGGCGGGGGGCGAGGATACGCAGTATTTT	CAINMAGGEDTQYF
TRBV5-1	TRBJ2-5	TRBD1	.	TGCGCCAGCAGCCGACAGGGGACCCCACAAGAGACCCAGTACTTC	CASSRQGTPQETQYF
TRBV11-3	TRBJ2-3	.	.	TGTGCCAGCAGCAAAGGTCCGGATACGCAGTATTTT	CASSKGPDTQYF
TRBV19	TRBJ2-2	TRBD1	.	TGTGCCAGCGGGACAGGGCTCACCGGGGAGCTGTTTTTT	CASGTGLTGELFF
TRBV2	TRBJ2-1	TRBD1	.	TGTGCCAGCAGTCACAGGGGGCGCCTCGAGCAGTTCTTC	CASSHRGRLEQFF
TRBV30	TRBJ1-1	.	.	TGTGCCTGGAGTAGCGGGCTCAACACTGAAGCTTTCTTT	CAWSSGLNTEAFF
TRBV2	TRBJ2-2	.	.	TGTGCCAGCAGGGTGACATTCGAATCCGGGGAGCTGTTTTTT	CASRVTFESGELFF
TRBV6-5	TRBJ1-5	.	.	TGTGCCAGCAGTTACGGAAGACATCAGCCCCAGCATTTT	CASSYGRHQPQHF
TRBV6-6	TRBJ1-3	.	.	TGTGCCAGCAGGAAGGGGGAGTCGGGAAACACCATATATTTT	CASRKGESGNTIYF
TRBV7-9	TRBJ1-1	.	.	TGTGCCAGCAGCTTAGCAAGCAGTGGCACTGAAGCTTTCTTT	CASSLASSGTEAFF
TRBV3-1/TRBV3-2	TRBJ2-1	TRBD2	medium-sized	TGTGCCAGCAGCCGGAGGCCTCCGGTACTAGCGGGAGCTTTGGGAGAGCAGTTCTTC	CASSRRPPVLAGALGEQFF
TRBV29-1	TRBJ1-2	.	.	TGCACCATTCAGTCCTTTGGGTATGGCTACACCTTC	CTIQSFGYGYTF
TRBV2	TRBJ2-5	TRBD2	.	TGTGCCAGCAGTCCCGGGACTAGCGGCCTAGAGACCCAGTACTTC	CASSPGTSGLETQYF
TRBV27	TRBJ2-2	.	medium-sized	TGTGCCAGCAGTTTAAGGGAGCGGGTGAACACCGGGGAGCTGTTTTTT	CASSLRERVNTGELFF
TRBV11-1	TRBJ2-5	.	.	TGTGCCAGCAGCTTAGGTGGGGGAAGGGAGACCCAGTACTTC	CASSLGGGRETQYF
TRBV20-1	TRBJ2-7	.	few	TGCAGTGCTTTTGGTGGGGGCGAGCAGTACTTC	CSAFGGGEQYF
TRBV28	TRBJ1-2	TRBD1	.	TGTGCCAGCAGTTCGCCTTGGGACAGACGTAACTATGGCTACACCTTC	CASSSPWDRRNYGYTF
TRBV6-6	TRBJ2-2	.	.	TGTGCCAGCAGTCAGGCCACCAGTTTTGCCTGGCGGACCGGGGAGCTGTTTTTT	CASSQATSFAWRTGELFF
TRBV5-1	TRBJ2-7	.	.	TGCGCCAGCAGCTTGTATCGAGGCATTTCCTACGAGCAGTACTTC	CASSLYRGISYEQYF